A selection of T cell receptor beta chains follows, all from one sample in a study of Graves' ophthalmopathy and Graves' hyperthyroidism. TCRdb passed the multiplex PCR reads through MiXCR, listing each CDR3 protein once. The table has about 600,000 distinct CDR3 sequences, about two fifths seen once. Material: peripheral blood or thyroid tissue (not recorded which). These receptors all stem from an adult man with Graves' hyperthyroidism. The CDR3 runs from the conserved cysteine through the conserved F or W. Each record gives: J gene, V gene, CDR3 protein.

TRBJ1-6,TRBV6-5,CASRPPGTVNSPLHF
TRBJ1-2,TRBV29-1,CSVVRDGYTF
TRBJ1-6,TRBV2,CASSDDRTGTSPLHF
TRBJ2-7,TRBV5-1,CASSGGTESSYEQYF
TRBJ2-7,TRBV7-8,CASSRGLSYEQYF
TRBJ1-2,TRBV10-3,CASSPWGGYGYTF
TRBJ1-2,TRBV19,CASSAGENYGYTF
TRBJ1-1,TRBV7-9,CASSLEADKAFF
TRBJ2-2,TRBV9,CASSESYGMTGELFF
TRBJ1-2,TRBV30,CAWSAQGYYGYTF
TRBJ2-7,TRBV7-8,CASSVLGGSTYEQYF
TRBJ1-1,TRBV19,CASTAGQGANTEAFF
TRBJ1-2,TRBV10-3,CAISESSRINYGYTF